The 30 T cell receptor beta chains listed next were all sequenced from one sample in a study of human CD8 memory T cell subsets. Production of TCR beta libraries used UMI-labeled 5' RACE as the method. TCRdb reprocessed the 5' RACE reads and keeps a single row for each CDR3 protein, giving no DNA. This listing includes a few thousand distinct CDR3 sequences. Sequenced sample: CD8+ effector memory T cells (TEM) sorted from PBMCs. Specified subset: effector memory CD8 T cells, CCR7- CD45RO+ CD95+. Receptor source: a human donor in good health.

The V and J genes are TRBV6-2 or TRBV6-3 and TRBJ2-1. The CDR3 runs 13 residues. Looked up from germline, CDR1 is MNHEY and CDR2 is SVGEGT. The CDR3 is CASSWRDYNEQFF.

This chain joins TRBV7-9 and TRBJ2-5. Per germline, CDR1 SEHNR and CDR2 FQNEAQ (reference sequence). This CDR3 comprises 13 residues. CDR3 amino acids: CASSLDNQETQYF.

In terms of frequency, this clonotype is large. CDR3 in amino acids: CASRRTGYEQYF. This rearrangement joins TRBV28 to TRBJ2-7; absent DNA, TCRdb's TRBD1 call cannot be checked. CDR3 length equals 12 residues. Germline assignment: CDR1 MDHEN and CDR2 SYDVKM.

J is TRBJ1-1 and V is TRBV28. The germline CDR1 and CDR2 sequences are MDHEN and SYDVKM. The CDR3 totals 15 residues. The chain's CDR3 is CASSLNLADGPEAFF.

V is TRBV9 and J is TRBJ2-1; TCRdb indicates TRBD2, and absent DNA this call remains unverified. Germline CDR1 SGDLS, CDR2 YYNGEE. CDR3 length: 15 residues. The CDR3 here is CASSVRDSPVNEQFF.

According to its frequency, this clonotype is medium-sized. This chain uses TRBV6-2 or TRBV6-3 with TRBJ2-2; lacking DNA, the TRBD2 call made by TCRdb goes unchecked. The CDR3 contains 15 residues. CDR1 is MNHEY, CDR2 SVGEGT, per germline. CDR3 protein: CASSQLAENTGELFF.

Its frequency marks this clonotype as medium-sized (0.01 to 0.1%). V and J are TRBV29-1 and TRBJ1-1. Per the germline V gene, CDR1 is SQVTM and CDR2 is ANQGSEA. The CDR3 runs to 13 residues. The CDR3 loop reads CSVEEGLNTEAFF. Filled out from reference TRBV29-1 and TRBJ1-1, the complete variable domain reads SAVISQKPSRDICQRGTSLTIQCQVDSQVTMMFWYRQQPGQSLTLIATANQGSEATYESGFVIDKFPISRPNLTFSTLTVSNMSPEDSSIYLCSVEEGLNTEAFFGQGTRLTVV.

Its frequency marks this clonotype as medium-sized (0.01 to 0.1%). The chain employs TRBV6-2 or TRBV6-3 and TRBJ2-3; TCRdb returns TRBD1, unconfirmable since there is no DNA. The V gene's germline CDR1 is MNHEY and CDR2 SVGEGT. CDR3 length equals 14 residues. The CDR3: CASTPGGAADTQYF.

V is TRBV6-4 and J is TRBJ2-3; no DNA is available, so the TRBD2 call from TCRdb remains unchecked. CDR1 is MRHNA and CDR2 is SNTAGT in the germline V gene. The CDR3 runs 14 residues. The CDR3 sequence is CASSASGGTDTQYF.

This clonotype is called medium-sized based on its frequency. V usage is TRBV9 and J usage is TRBJ2-1; with no DNA, the TCRdb D assignment of TRBD1 cannot be verified. The CDR3 sequence is 15 residues long. The germline V gene has CDR1 SGDLS and CDR2 YYNGEE. This CDR3 is CASSVWDTPQNEQFF.

The chain links TRBV20-1 to TRBJ2-1; TCRdb designates TRBD1, a call that cannot be tested without DNA. CDR1 and CDR2 (germline): DFQATT, SNEGSKA (reference sequence). This CDR3 has 16 residues. The CDR3 region is CSARAPPRGDYNEQFF.

The rearrangement links TRBV15 to TRBJ1-4; the TCRdb call, TRBD1, lacks DNA for checking. Germline lookup yields CDR1 LNHNV and CDR2 YYDKDF (reference sequence). This CDR3 has 15 amino acids. The CDR3 here is CATSTQDRPNEKLFF.

The chain uses TRBV20-1 and TRBJ2-7. This CDR3 contains 13 residues. Germline V gene data show CDR1 as DFQATT and CDR2 as SNEGSKA (reference sequence). The chain's CDR3 is CSARSISSYEQYF.

The V call is TRBV7-9, the J call TRBJ2-1. CDR3 size: 13 residues. CDR1 and CDR2 from the germline V gene are SEHNR and FQNEAQ (reference sequence). CDR3 loop: CASADGSYNEQFF.

V and J are TRBV3-1 and TRBJ2-1. Germline-derived CDR1 and CDR2 are LGHDT and YNNKEL (reference sequence). The CDR3 is 13 amino acids. The CDR3 protein is CASSQTALNEQFF.

Its frequency marks this clonotype as medium-sized. The V gene is TRBV2, the J gene TRBJ2-1; no DNA is available, so the TRBD1 call from TCRdb remains unchecked. The CDR3 loop spans 15 amino acids. Germline V CDR1 and CDR2: SNHLY, FYNNEI. CDR3 residues: CASSESRLGRNEQFF.

This sequence joins TRBV20-1 and TRBJ2-5; TCRdb returns TRBD1, unconfirmable since there is no DNA. The CDR3 spans 14 residues. Per germline, CDR1 DFQATT and CDR2 SNEGSKA (reference sequence). The CDR3 spells CSAVHRVVRETQYF.

The gene calls are TRBV9 and TRBJ1-4. CDR1 and CDR2 from the germline V gene are SGDLS and YYNGEE. The CDR3 is made up of 17 amino acids. This chain's CDR3 is CASSVEGSQSTNEKLFF.

This clonotype is deemed medium-sized by its frequency. The chain employs TRBV6-2 or TRBV6-3 and TRBJ2-3; TCRdb returns TRBD1, unconfirmable since there is no DNA. The CDR3 covers 17 residues. The germline V gene has CDR1 MNHEY and CDR2 SVGEGT. CDR3 region: CASSYALLGESTDTQYF.

The genes are TRBV7-9 and TRBJ2-7; checking the TCRdb D call of TRBD2 is not possible without DNA. This CDR3 region has 15 residues. Germline V CDR1 and CDR2: SEHNR, FQNEAQ (reference sequence). The CDR3 sequence: CASSSSVERFYEQYF.

The CDR3 loop is CASSLVAGGGSPLHF. The chain is built from TRBV5-6 and TRBJ1-6; with no DNA, the TCRdb D assignment of TRBD1 cannot be verified. CDR1 SGHDT and CDR2 YYEEEE come from the germline V gene. The CDR3 spans 15 residues.

The CDR3 region is CASRTSGTSSMGYNEQFF. J is TRBJ2-1 and V is TRBV7-8; TCRdb selects TRBD2, and the lack of DNA leaves this call unchecked. The germline V gene encodes CDR1 SGHVS and CDR2 FQNEAQ. CDR3 size: 18 residues.

The V gene is TRBV11-2, the J gene TRBJ1-1. Per germline, CDR1 SGHAT and CDR2 FQNNGV. The CDR3 sequence is 16 residues long. The chain's CDR3 is CASSLDIWGRQTEAFF.

The rearrangement joins TRBV27 to TRBJ2-3; TCRdb picks TRBD2, but there is no DNA to check that call. The CDR3 contains 13 residues. CDR1 MNHEY and CDR2 SMNVEV come from the germline V gene (reference sequence). CDR3: CASSWRVADTQYF.

By frequency, this clonotype registers medium-sized (0.01 to 0.1%). The gene calls are TRBV6-2 or TRBV6-3 and TRBJ2-7; the D call of TRBD2 rests on TCRdb alone, since no DNA is present to check it. The CDR3 sequence is 14 residues long. Germline CDR1 is MNHEY and CDR2 is SVGEGT. The CDR3 region is CASSSAGEAYEQYF.

This chain joins TRBV12-3 or TRBV12-4 and TRBJ1-5; TCRdb outputs TRBD1, but without DNA this stays unchecked. This CDR3 contains 13 residues. CDR3 amino acids: CASGRGSNQPQHF.

This clonotype counts as medium-sized (0.01 to 0.1%) by frequency. J is TRBJ1-5 and V is TRBV30; TCRdb lists TRBD1, though no DNA is available to test this call. Per germline, CDR1 GTSNPN and CDR2 SVGIG (reference sequence). The CDR3 length is 15 residues. The CDR3 reads CAWSSSGQEYQPQHF.

In terms of frequency, this clonotype is medium-sized (0.01 to 0.1%). The chain uses TRBV19 and TRBJ1-4; the TCRdb call, TRBD1, lacks DNA for checking. CDR1 and CDR2 (germline): LNHDA, SQIVND (reference sequence). The CDR3 contains 15 residues. The CDR3 region is CASSIFGNTNEKLFF.

The chain has TRBV7-3 and TRBJ2-1. The germline gives CDR1 SGHTA, CDR2 FQGTGA. This CDR3 is built from 15 residues. CDR3 amino acids: CASSLTGTTYNEQFF.

CDR3 residues: CASSLAVGWATGELFF. The chain links TRBV5-6 to TRBJ2-2; TCRdb's D gene call, TRBD2, goes unchecked for lack of DNA. There are 16 residues in the CDR3. Germline V gene sequence: CDR1 SGHDT, CDR2 YYEEEE.